The 16 T cell receptor beta chains presented below share a single source sample, sequenced in a study of regulatory T cells in long-lasting Graves disease (dated by TCRdb to the early 2020s). The method behind the library was multiplex PCR. The sequencing machine was an Illumina HiSeq 4000. TCR beta libraries were built with iRepertoire HTBI primers and Arm-PCR amplification of CDR3 regions. The public reads were run again by TCRdb, first through fastp at Q25 and then through MiXCR, and only productive beta chains were kept. CDR3 protein duplicates are merged, each entry listing the most common genes and DNA. The sample table lists about 450,000 distinct CDR3 sequences, 11% to 15% of them with a count of one. The ten most abundant clones make up approximately 17% of the sample. The sample's time point label, in plain terms: newly diagnosed GD, antithyroid drugs for less than 3 months. For both TCR sequencing and RNA sequencing, RNA was extracted from PBMCs in TRIzol.

The data were also submitted as part of a second study, on T cells in Graves' hyperthyroidism and ophthalmopathy.

The sequencing used peripheral blood mononuclear cells (PBMCs), collected at new diagnosis, from a patient treated with antithyroid drugs. Source of these receptors: a woman between 50 and 59 years old with Graves disease. Donor details come from another sample of the same person, matched by shared clones.

The chain's CDR3 is CASSVTSGRSGVDTQYF. CDR3 sequence (DNA): TGTGCCAGCAGCGTAACGAGCGGGAGGTCGGGAGTAGATACGCAGTATTTT. The V call is TRBV9, the J call TRBJ2-3; the match to TRBD2 covers 9 bases. The CDR3 totals 17 residues. J was trimmed by 5 bases and V by 1 base; bases with no gene match: 11. Germline CDR1 and CDR2: SGDLS and YYNGEE.

This sequence joins TRBV19 and TRBJ2-5; maybe TRBD1 (7 bases). Germline-derived CDR1 and CDR2 are LNHDA and SQIVND (reference sequence). The CDR3 sequence is 15 residues long. Trimming stripped 4 bases from V and 3 bases from J, with 15 bases between. As DNA, the CDR3 is TGTGCCAGTAGTACAACCGGGGGACAGAAAGAGACCCAGTACTTC. As protein: CASSTTGGQKETQYF.

This clonotype was seen a handful of times. V usage is TRBV28 and J usage is TRBJ2-7; D is unresolved. Trimming cost V 5 bases and J 2 bases, with 19 bases left between them. Germline CDR1 reads MDHEN; CDR2 reads SYDVKM. The CDR3 sequence is 16 residues long. CDR3 DNA sequence: TGTGCCAGCAGTCCGGGCCCCGAACTCTGGGCCTACGAGCAGTACTTC. The encoded protein is CASSPGPELWAYEQYF. The complete variable domain, with remaining parts taken from reference TRBV28 and TRBJ2-7, reads DVKVTQSSRYLVKRTGEKVFLECVQDMDHENMFWYRQDPGLGLRLIYFSYDVKMKEKGDIPEGYSVSREKKERFSLILESASTNQTSMYLCASSPGPELWAYEQYFGPGTRLTVT.

The table lists this clonotype with many counts. The chain couples TRBV28 to TRBJ1-5; D is undetermined. Germline V gene data show CDR1 as MDHEN and CDR2 as SYDVKM. The CDR3 contains 15 residues. The V end lost 2 bases, the J end lost 3 bases, and 11 bases lay between the germline ends. In DNA, the CDR3 is TGTGCCAGCAGTTTAACCAGGTCCTCCAATCAGCCCCAGCATTTT. This encodes CASSLTRSSNQPQHF. The whole variable domain, filled in from reference TRBV28 and TRBJ1-5, reads DVKVTQSSRYLVKRTGEKVFLECVQDMDHENMFWYRQDPGLGLRLIYFSYDVKMKEKGDIPEGYSVSREKKERFSLILESASTNQTSMYLCASSLTRSSNQPQHFGDGTRLSIL.

This clonotype has at least ten counts. The gene calls are TRBV2 and TRBJ2-1, with 9 bases matching TRBD2. The germline gives CDR1 SNHLY, CDR2 FYNNEI. The ends lost 5 bases at V and 8 bases at J; junction bases unmatched: 10. The CDR3 totals 15 residues. The CDR3 spells CASSKTGTSIYEQFF. CDR3 sequence (DNA): TGTGCCAGCAGTAAAACCGGGACTAGCATCTATGAGCAGTTCTTC. The full variable domain, with the rest looked up from reference TRBV2 and TRBJ2-1, is EPEVTQTPSHQVTQMGQEVILRCVPISNHLYFYWYRQILGQKVEFLVSFYNNEISEKSEIFDDQFSVERPDGSNFTLKIRSTKLEDSAMYFCASSKTGTSIYEQFFGPGTRLTVL.

This clonotype appeared many times. The V call is TRBV28, the J call TRBJ1-2, with TRBD1 identical over 7 bases. The CDR3 is made up of 13 amino acids. CDR1 and CDR2 from the germline V gene are MDHEN and SYDVKM. Trimming removed 5 bases from V and 3 bases from J; junction bases left unmatched: 3. In DNA, the CDR3 is TGTGCCAGCAGTACCGGGACAGACTATGGCTACACCTTC. It yields the protein CASSTGTDYGYTF.

About this clonotype itself: A read error may account for a junction end that differs from germline. This rearrangement joins TRBV5-1 to TRBJ2-1; D is possibly TRBD2 (5 bases). The germline CDR1 and CDR2 sequences are SGHRS and YFSETQ. The CDR3 has 16 amino acids. Here the CDR3 reads CTSSLASGSSYNEQFF. The CDR3 bases are TGCACCAGCAGCTTGGCCTCGGGAAGCTCCTACAATGAGCAGTTCTTC.

Many counts were recorded for this clonotype. The V and J genes are TRBV20-1 and TRBJ2-3; no reliable D call. Germline V CDR1 and CDR2: DFQATT, SNEGSKA (reference sequence). The CDR3 extends over 14 amino acids. V was clipped by 4 bases and J by 2 bases, with 13 bases between them. In DNA form, the CDR3 reads TGCAGTGCTACAGAGCCGGCCGCCACAGATACGCAGTATTTT. This gives the protein CSATEPAATDTQYF.

This clonotype was seen many times. The rearrangement links TRBV11-2 to TRBJ2-1; 11 nucleotides align to TRBD2. Germline V gene lookup returns CDR1 SGHAT and CDR2 FQNNGV. V lost 5 bases to trimming and J lost 7 bases; unmatched junction nucleotides: 16. The CDR3 consists of 18 residues. DNA for the CDR3: TGTGCCAGCAGCCCGACGTTCTCACTAGCGGGAGCGAGGAATGAGCAGTTCTTC. It specifies CASSPTFSLAGARNEQFF.

This clonotype was picked up many times. The chain joins TRBV11-2 to TRBJ2-7, with D perhaps being TRBD1 or TRBD2 (5 bases each). Between the trimmed V and J ends, which lost 0 bases and 2 bases, there was a span of 11 bases. The germline CDR1 and CDR2 sequences are SGHAT and FQNNGV. The CDR3 extends over 15 amino acids. This CDR3 reads CASSLDPGRPYEQYF. CDR3 nucleotides: TGTGCCAGCAGCTTAGATCCGGGACGACCCTACGAGCAGTACTTC. Using reference TRBV11-2 and TRBJ2-7 for the parts outside the CDR3, the full variable domain is EAGVAQSPRYKIIEKRQSVAFWCNPISGHATLYWYQQILGQGPKLLIQFQNNGVVDDSQLPKDRFSAERLKGVDSTLKIQPAKLEDSAVYLCASSLDPGRPYEQYFGPGTRLTVT.

J is TRBJ2-5 and V is TRBV27, with 9 bases that match TRBD2. The V gene end was trimmed by 5 bases and the J gene end by 5 bases; junction bases not matched to a gene: 6. From germline, CDR1 is MNHEY and CDR2 SMNVEV (reference sequence). This CDR3 comprises 14 residues. The chain's CDR3 is CASSISGSGETQYF. The CDR3 DNA sequence: TGTGCCAGCAGTATTAGCGGGAGTGGGGAGACCCAGTACTTC.

With respect to this clonotype: The junction departs from the called germline gene at one end, perhaps through a read error. This chain uses TRBV30 with TRBJ1-5; a possible D gene is TRBD1 (6 bases). The germline V gene encodes CDR1 GTSNPN and CDR2 SVGIG (reference sequence). The CDR3 is 13 residues long. CDR3 region: CARRGGSGQPQHF. CDR3 nucleotide sequence: TGTGCCCGGAGGGGGGGGAGTGGCCAGCCCCAGCATTTT.

The chain joins TRBV13 to TRBJ2-2; 7 bases agree with TRBD2. Germline V lookup: CDR1 PRHDT, CDR2 FYEKMQ (reference sequence). With V trimmed by 5 bases and J by 7 bases, 4 bases remained unmatched. CDR3 length: 13 residues. The chain's CDR3 is CASSPRGSGELFF. The CDR3 DNA follows: TGTGCCAGCAGCCCCCGCGGGAGCGGGGAGCTGTTTTTT.

The table lists this clonotype with a few counts. V gene TRBV28 combines with J gene TRBJ1-2; D unresolved. CDR1 and CDR2 (germline): MDHEN, SYDVKM. The CDR3 runs 17 residues. V gave up 5 bases and J gave up 8 bases, with 27 bases separating them. CDR3 DNA sequence: TGTGCCAGCAGTCTAACCAGTCCCACAGTGGATGGGGTCGGCTACACCTTC. The encoded protein is CASSLTSPTVDGVGYTF.

This clonotype was detected ten times or more. The chain employs TRBV2 and TRBJ2-1; perhaps TRBD2 as D (6 bases). The germline CDR1 and CDR2 sequences are SNHLY and FYNNEI. The ends were cut back, 7 bases at V and 5 bases at J, with 15 bases in the middle. CDR3 size: 14 residues. CDR3 amino acids: CASNQDYTNNEQFF. The DNA for the CDR3 is TGTGCCAGCAACCAGGACTACACTAACAATGAGCAGTTCTTC.

The rearrangement links TRBV5-1 to TRBJ2-7; 12 bases map to TRBD2. Germline CDR1 and CDR2: SGHRS and YFSETQ. CDR3 length: 19 amino acids. V dropped 1 base and J dropped 1; count of bases not matched to a gene: 12. CDR3: CASSLLSGTSGHRSYEQYF. In DNA, the CDR3 is TGCGCCAGCAGCTTGTTGTCCGGGACTAGCGGGCATAGGTCCTACGAGCAGTACTTC.